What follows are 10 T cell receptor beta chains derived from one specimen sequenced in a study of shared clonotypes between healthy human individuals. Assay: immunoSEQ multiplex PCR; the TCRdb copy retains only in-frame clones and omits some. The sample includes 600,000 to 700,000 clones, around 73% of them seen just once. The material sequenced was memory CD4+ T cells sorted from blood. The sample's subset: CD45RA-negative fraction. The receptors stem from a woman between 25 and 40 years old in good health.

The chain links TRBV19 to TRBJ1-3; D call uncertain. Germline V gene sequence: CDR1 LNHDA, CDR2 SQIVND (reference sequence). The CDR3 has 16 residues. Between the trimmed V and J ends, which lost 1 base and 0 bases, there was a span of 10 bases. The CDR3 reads CASSIGVTASGNTIYF. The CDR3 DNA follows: TGTGCCAGTAGTATAGGTGTAACAGCCTCTGGAAACACCATATATTTT.

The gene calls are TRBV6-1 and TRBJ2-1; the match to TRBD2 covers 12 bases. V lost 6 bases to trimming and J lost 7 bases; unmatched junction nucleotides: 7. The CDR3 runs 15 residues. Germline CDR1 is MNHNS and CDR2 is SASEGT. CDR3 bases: TGTGCCAGCAGAGATACTAGCGGGAGGCCAAATGAGCAGTTCTTC. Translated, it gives CASRDTSGRPNEQFF.

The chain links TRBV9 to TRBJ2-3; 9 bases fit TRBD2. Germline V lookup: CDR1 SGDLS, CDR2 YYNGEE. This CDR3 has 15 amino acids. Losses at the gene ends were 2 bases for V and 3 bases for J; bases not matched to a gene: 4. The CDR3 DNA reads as TGTGCCAGCAGCGTTAGCGGGAGAGGTACAGATACGCAGTATTTT. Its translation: CASSVSGRGTDTQYF.

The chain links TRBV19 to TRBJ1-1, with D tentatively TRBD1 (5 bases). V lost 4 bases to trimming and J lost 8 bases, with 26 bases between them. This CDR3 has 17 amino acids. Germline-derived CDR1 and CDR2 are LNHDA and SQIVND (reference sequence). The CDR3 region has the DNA TGTGCCAGTAGTAGAGGAACCCCCGGGGTTACGGCAGGGGAAGCTTTCTTT. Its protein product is CASSRGTPGVTAGEAFF.

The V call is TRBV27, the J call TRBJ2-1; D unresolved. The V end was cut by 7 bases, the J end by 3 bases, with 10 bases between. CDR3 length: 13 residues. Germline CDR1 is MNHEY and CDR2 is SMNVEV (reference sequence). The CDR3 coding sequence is TGTGCCAGCAATTCACTCGGCTACAATGAGCAGTTCTTC. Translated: CASNSLGYNEQFF.

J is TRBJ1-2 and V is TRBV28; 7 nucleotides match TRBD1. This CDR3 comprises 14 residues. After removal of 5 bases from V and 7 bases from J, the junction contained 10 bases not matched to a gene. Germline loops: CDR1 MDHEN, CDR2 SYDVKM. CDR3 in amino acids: CASSEITGDPGYTF. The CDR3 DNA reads TGTGCCAGCAGTGAAATCACAGGGGACCCTGGCTACACCTTC.

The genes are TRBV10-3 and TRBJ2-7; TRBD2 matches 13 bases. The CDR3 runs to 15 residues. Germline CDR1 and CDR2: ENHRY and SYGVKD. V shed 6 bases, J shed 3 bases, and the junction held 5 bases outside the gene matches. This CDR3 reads CAISPGLAGDYEQYF. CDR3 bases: TGTGCCATCAGCCCCGGACTAGCGGGAGACTACGAGCAGTACTTC.

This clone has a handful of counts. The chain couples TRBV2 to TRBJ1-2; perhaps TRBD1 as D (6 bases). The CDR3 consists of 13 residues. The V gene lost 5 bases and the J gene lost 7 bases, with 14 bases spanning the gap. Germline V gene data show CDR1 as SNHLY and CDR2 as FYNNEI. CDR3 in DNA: TGTGCCAGCAGTCAAAGGACAGTTCCTGGCTACACCTTC. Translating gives CASSQRTVPGYTF.

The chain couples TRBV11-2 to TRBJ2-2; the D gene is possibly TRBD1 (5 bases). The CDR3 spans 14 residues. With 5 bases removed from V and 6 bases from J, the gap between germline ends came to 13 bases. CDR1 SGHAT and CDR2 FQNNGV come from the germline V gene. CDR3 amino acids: CASSPYKGPGELFF. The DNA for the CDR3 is TGTGCCAGCAGCCCCTATAAGGGGCCCGGGGAGCTGTTTTTT.

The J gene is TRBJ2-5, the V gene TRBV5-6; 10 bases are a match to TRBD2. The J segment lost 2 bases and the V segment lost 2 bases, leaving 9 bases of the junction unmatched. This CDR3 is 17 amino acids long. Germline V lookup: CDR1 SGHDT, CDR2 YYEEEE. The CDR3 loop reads CASSLLAGSTYQETQYF. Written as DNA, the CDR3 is TGTGCCAGCAGCTTACTAGCGGGATCTACGTATCAAGAGACCCAGTACTTC. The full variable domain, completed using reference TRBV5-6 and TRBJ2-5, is DAGVTQSPTHLIKTRGQQVTLRCSPKSGHDTVSWYQQALGQGPQFIFQYYEEEERQRGNFPDRFSGHQFPNYSSELNVNALLLGDSALYLCASSLLAGSTYQETQYFGPGTRLLVL.